Shown below are 24 T cell receptor beta chains from a single sample sequenced in a study of T cell responses to AZD1222 COVID-19 vaccine. Clones were sequenced by immunoSEQ multiplex PCR, and TCRdb holds only the in-frame ones, with some missing. This sample has about 110,000 clones, with roughly 92% found just once. The sequencing used peripheral blood, collected 28 days after the second AZD1222 dose. Receptors were obtained from an adult who received the AZD1222 COVID-19 vaccine.

The chain recombines TRBV28 with TRBJ1-2; unclear D gene. Between the trimmed V and J ends, which lost 6 bases and 8 bases, there was a span of 16 bases. The CDR3 sequence is 13 residues long. In germline, CDR1 is MDHEN, CDR2 SYDVKM. The CDR3 loop reads CASRSDGGSGYTF. Written as DNA, the CDR3 is TGTGCCAGCAGATCCGACGGAGGTTCAGGCTACACCTTC.

Details on this clone: Other DNA sequences in the same sample also yield this CDR3. The genes are TRBV12-3 or TRBV12-4 and TRBJ1-1; 9 nucleotides align to TRBD1. This CDR3 contains 12 residues. With V trimmed by 6 bases and J by 5 bases, 1 base remained unmatched. The CDR3 protein is CASSDRGTEAFF. As DNA, the CDR3 is TGTGCCAGCAGCGACAGGGGGACTGAAGCTTTCTTT.

The V and J genes are TRBV7-9 and TRBJ1-5; 11 nucleotides agree with TRBD1. The V segment lost 1 base and the J segment 11 bases; nucleotides outside the gene matches: 7. The CDR3 runs to 15 residues. Germline V gene data show CDR1 as SEHNR and CDR2 as FQNEAQ (reference sequence). The CDR3 DNA reads as TGTGCCAGCAGCTTAGGGACAGGGGGCCCCTGGTCCCAGCATTTT. Residues: CASSLGTGGPWSQHF.

The gene calls are TRBV19 and TRBJ1-2, with D perhaps matching TRBD1 (5 bases). Trimming took off 4 bases at V and 6 bases at J, with 12 bases between the two ends. Germline lookup yields CDR1 LNHDA and CDR2 SQIVND (reference sequence). CDR3 length: 13 amino acids. The chain's CDR3 is CASSTHGDDGYTF. Here the CDR3 DNA reads TGTGCCAGTAGTACCCACGGGGACGATGGCTACACCTTC.

V is TRBV15 and J is TRBJ2-1; 15 nucleotides line up with TRBD2. The CDR3 loop spans 14 amino acids. With 5 bases clipped from V and 12 bases from J, the junction kept 5 bases outside the gene matches. Germline CDR1 LNHNV, CDR2 YYDKDF (reference sequence). This CDR3 reads CATSPGTSGGPQFF. The CDR3 region has the DNA TGTGCCACCAGCCCCGGGACTAGCGGGGGGCCGCAGTTCTTC.

This rearrangement joins TRBV27 to TRBJ1-3; 7 bases fit TRBD1. The CDR3 loop spans 14 amino acids. The J segment lost 0 bases and the V segment lost 6 bases, leaving 2 bases of the junction unmatched. From germline, CDR1 is MNHEY and CDR2 SMNVEV (reference sequence). For the CDR3, the DNA is TGTGCCAGCAGCCGACAGGGCTCTGGAAACACCATATATTTT. This sequence encodes CASSRQGSGNTIYF.

The chain employs TRBV12-3 or TRBV12-4 and TRBJ2-3; D is undetermined. The CDR3 runs to 12 residues. V lost 6 bases and J 5 bases, leaving 9 bases between the germline ends. CDR3 amino acids: CASSPYVDTQYF. CDR3 coding DNA: TGTGCCAGCAGCCCATACGTAGATACGCAGTATTTT.

The chain joins TRBV7-2 to TRBJ2-2, with D maybe TRBD2 (6 bases). V was trimmed by 4 bases and J by 1 base, leaving 13 bases between them. Per germline, CDR1 SGHTA and CDR2 FQGNSA. This CDR3 comprises 16 residues. CDR3 coding DNA: TGTGCCAGCAGCTCTCAGGGACTTATGAACACCGGGGAGCTGTTTTTT. It is translated as CASSSQGLMNTGELFF. The full variable domain, with the rest looked up from reference TRBV7-2 and TRBJ2-2, is GAGVSQSPSNKVTEKGKDVELRCDPISGHTALYWYRQSLGQGLEFLIYFQGNSAPDKSGLPSDRFSAERTGGSVSTLTIQRTQQEDSAVYLCASSSQGLMNTGELFFGEGSRLTVL.

In this sample, this clone turned up once. The chain joins TRBV7-2 to TRBJ1-5, with TRBD1 as a possible D gene (5 bases). The germline CDR1 and CDR2 sequences are SGHTA and FQGNSA. The V and J ends lost 5 bases and 6 bases respectively, with 17 bases between them. CDR3 length: 15 amino acids. The CDR3: CASSELEGLGQPQHF. The CDR3 nucleotides read TGTGCCAGCAGCGAGCTTGAGGGGCTGGGTCAGCCCCAGCATTTT.

This sequence joins TRBV3-1 (or the pseudogene TRBV3-2) and TRBJ2-3, with D unresolved. CDR3 length equals 15 residues. Trimming shortened V by 4 bases and J by 0 bases, and 11 bases separated the two germline ends. The V gene's germline CDR1 is LGHDT and CDR2 YNNKEL (reference sequence). The CDR3 sequence: CASSLGSLSTDTQYF. CDR3 coding DNA: TGTGCCAGCAGCCTTGGTTCCCTAAGCACAGATACGCAGTATTTT.

The chain couples TRBV3-1 (or the pseudogene TRBV3-2) to TRBJ2-5; D is possibly TRBD1 (7 bases). Trimming left V 5 bases short and J 5 bases short, with 21 bases between. Germline assignment: CDR1 LGHDT and CDR2 YNNKEL (reference sequence). The CDR3 sequence is 16 residues long. CDR3 residues: CASSASGGGGWETQYF. The CDR3 DNA reads TGTGCCAGCAGCGCCTCGGGTGGAGGGGGCTGGGAGACCCAGTACTTC.

The rearrangement uses TRBV6-5 and TRBJ2-7; D may correspond to TRBD1 or TRBD2 (5 bases each). The V end was cut by 1 base, the J end by 3 bases, with 10 bases between. The germline V gene encodes CDR1 MNHEY and CDR2 SVGAGI. The CDR3 is 14 amino acids. The CDR3 sequence: CASSYWDGDYEQYF. For the CDR3, the DNA is TGTGCCAGCAGTTACTGGGACGGAGACTACGAGCAGTACTTC.

The CDR3 DNA reads TGTGCCTCCCGCCCCACCGCTAGCGGGGGATCTTACGAGCAGTACTTC. It specifies CASRPTASGGSYEQYF. The V call is TRBV19, the J call TRBJ2-7, with 10 bases that match TRBD2. The germline gives CDR1 LNHDA, CDR2 SQIVND (reference sequence). V dropped 11 bases and J dropped 4; count of bases not matched to a gene: 17. CDR3 length: 16 residues. The variable domain in full, completed from reference TRBV19 and TRBJ2-7, reads DGGITQSPKYLFRKEGQNVTLSCEQNLNHDAMYWYRQDPGQGLRLIYYSQIVNDFQKGDIAEGYSVSREKKESFPLTVTSAQKNPTAFYLCASRPTASGGSYEQYFGPGTRLTVT.

The chain joins TRBV6-5 to TRBJ2-4, with 11 bases fitting TRBD1. V was clipped by 6 bases and J by 3 bases; unmatched bases: 4. This CDR3 is 15 amino acids long. Germline assignment: CDR1 MNHEY and CDR2 SVGAGI. The CDR3 region is CASRDRGRSKNIQYF. The DNA for the CDR3 is TGTGCCAGCAGGGACAGGGGGCGAAGCAAAAACATTCAGTACTTC.

The rearrangement uses TRBV7-8 and TRBJ1-5, with 9 bases that match TRBD1. This CDR3 region has 18 residues. V was clipped by 2 bases and J by 6 bases; unmatched bases: 14. CDR1 and CDR2 (germline): SGHVS, FQNEAQ. CDR3 region: CASSLYGTGSTASQPQHF. The CDR3 DNA reads TGTGCCAGCAGCTTATACGGGACAGGGTCGACTGCCAGTCAGCCCCAGCATTTT.

V usage is TRBV19 and J usage is TRBJ1-5, with D possibly matching TRBD1 (6 bases). V was clipped by 2 bases and J by 7 bases, with 15 bases between them. The CDR3 is 15 residues long. Germline lookup yields CDR1 LNHDA and CDR2 SQIVND (reference sequence). In DNA form, the CDR3 reads TGTGCCAGTAGTATACCGGGGGCAGGAGGGCAGCCCCAGCATTTT. Translating gives CASSIPGAGGQPQHF.

This chain connects TRBV19 to TRBJ2-5; no definite D call. Trimming took off 4 bases at V and 4 bases at J, with 4 bases between the two ends. CDR1 is LNHDA and CDR2 is SQIVND in the germline V gene (reference sequence). The CDR3 length is 11 residues. DNA of the CDR3: TGTGCCAGTAGTACCCGAGAGACCCAGTACTTC. Translation: CASSTRETQYF.

This clone was detected once. The chain uses TRBV4-3 and TRBJ1-4, with D perhaps TRBD1 (6 bases). This CDR3 spans 16 amino acids. V lost 1 base, J lost 8 bases, and 17 bases lay in between. CDR1 is LGHNA and CDR2 is YSLEER in the germline V gene. CDR3 loop: CASSQVGPGEWEKLFF. CDR3 bases: TGCGCCAGCAGCCAAGTGGGGCCAGGGGAATGGGAAAAACTGTTTTTT.

This clone was seen a handful of times. The chain couples TRBV5-1 to TRBJ1-4; TRBD1 is a possible D gene (6 bases). The V gene lost 3 bases and the J gene lost 0 bases, with 12 bases spanning the gap. The CDR3 covers 16 residues. Germline lookup yields CDR1 SGHRS and CDR2 YFSETQ. CDR3 DNA: TGCGCCAGCAGCTCGACGACAGGCACAACTAATGAAAAACTGTTTTTT. Residues: CASSSTTGTTNEKLFF. The full variable domain, its missing parts supplied by reference TRBV5-1 and TRBJ1-4, is KAGVTQTPRYLIKTRGQQVTLSCSPISGHRSVSWYQQTPGQGLQFLFEYFSETQRNKGNFPGRFSGRQFSNSRSEMNVSTLELGDSALYLCASSSTTGTTNEKLFFGSGTQLSVL.

Here the CDR3 reads CASSLDPGMDEKLFF. As DNA, the CDR3 is TGTGCCAGCAGCTTGGATCCAGGGATGGATGAAAAACTGTTTTTT. The rearrangement joins TRBV5-4 to TRBJ1-4, with D maybe TRBD1 (5 bases). CDR1 and CDR2 (germline): SGHNT, YYREEE (reference sequence). Trimming cost V 0 bases and J 6 bases, with 12 bases left between them. This CDR3 has 15 residues. The whole variable domain, remainder taken from reference TRBV5-4 and TRBJ1-4, is ETGVTQSPTHLIKTRGQQVTLRCSSQSGHNTVSWYQQALGQGPQFIFQYYREEENGRGNFPPRFSGLQFPNYSSELNVNALELDDSALYLCASSLDPGMDEKLFFGSGTQLSVL.

This clone has only a few counts. This sequence joins TRBV7-2 and TRBJ1-3, with 8 bases that match TRBD1. Per the germline V gene, CDR1 is SGHTA and CDR2 is FQGNSA. The CDR3 covers 16 residues. V shed 5 bases and J 0 bases; nucleotides not matched to a gene: 6. CDR3 loop: CASSPRTGTSGNTIYF. DNA for the CDR3: TGTGCCAGCAGCCCCCGGACAGGGACCTCTGGAAACACCATATATTTT.

The chain employs TRBV7-2 and TRBJ1-4; D gene ambiguous. The ends were cut back, 1 base at V and 10 bases at J, with 10 bases in the middle. The CDR3 has 13 amino acids. Per the germline V gene, CDR1 is SGHTA and CDR2 is FQGNSA. The CDR3 region is CASSLESGLKLFF. The CDR3 region has the DNA TGTGCCAGCAGCTTAGAGTCCGGGTTAAAACTGTTTTTT.

The chain recombines TRBV2 with TRBJ2-3; 13 bases agree with TRBD2. After removal of 8 bases from V and 2 bases from J, the junction contained 7 bases not matched to a gene. CDR3 length: 16 residues. Germline CDR1 is SNHLY and CDR2 is FYNNEI. The CDR3 is CASWPGLAGPTDTQYF. The DNA for the CDR3 is TGTGCCAGCTGGCCGGGACTAGCGGGGCCCACAGATACGCAGTATTTT.

V usage is TRBV30 and J usage is TRBJ1-1, with a weak D call TRBD1 (5 bases). Trimming took off 2 bases at V and 8 bases at J, with 15 bases between the two ends. The CDR3 spans 13 residues. The germline CDR1 and CDR2 sequences are GTSNPN and SVGIG (reference sequence). The CDR3 sequence: CAWSSTMGGEAFF. The CDR3 DNA sequence: TGTGCCTGGAGTTCAACTATGGGGGGAGAAGCTTTCTTT.